These T cell receptor beta chains were read from a single sample in a study of blood T cell repertoires in COVID-19. Repertoires were generated with immunoSEQ multiplex PCR, while TCRdb's copy carries only in-frame clones and drops some. Of more than 60,000 clones listed, roughly 80% are singletons. The sample comprised peripheral blood. These receptors originate from a human donor in a cohort sampled during active COVID-19. Both conserved end residues are part of each CDR3. D genes are given only for firm matches.

v_call,j_call,d_call,cdr3_aa
TRBV18,TRBJ1-1,-,CASSPNGNTEAFF
TRBV18,TRBJ1-1,-,CASSHGQPMNTEAFF
TRBV5-1,TRBJ1-2,TRBD1,CASGTGQGYGYTF
TRBV7-6,TRBJ1-2,TRBD1,CASSSGQPYGYTF
TRBV2,TRBJ1-1,-,CASSEEGGTEAFF
TRBV2,TRBJ2-6,TRBD2,CASIRTSGGHSGANVLTF
TRBV27,TRBJ2-1,TRBD2,CASSLFRHGGAGYEQFF
TRBV7-2,TRBJ2-5,-,CASSSHGGGIETQYF
TRBV3-1/TRBV3-2,TRBJ2-5,TRBD2,CASSQGLARETQYF
TRBV5-1,TRBJ2-3,-,CASSLDGDRHTDTQYF
TRBV6-4,TRBJ1-2,TRBD1,CASSFDRAADRGYTF